A single sample gave rise to the 4 T cell receptor beta chains below, sequenced in a study of T cell changes during pregnancy in multiple sclerosis. The repertoire was sequenced with immunoSEQ multiplex PCR; TCRdb's copy has only in-frame clones and lacks some. The data contain approximately 92,000 clones, 92% of them singletons. The sample was peripheral blood, taken in the first trimester of pregnancy. These receptors all come from a female donor with multiple sclerosis, enrolled in a pregnancy study.

As concerns this clone: The same CDR3 can be traced to other DNA sequences in this sample. V usage is TRBV5-6 and J usage is TRBJ1-2; D gene unclear. Between the trimmed V and J ends, which lost 1 base and 3 bases, there was a span of 10 bases. The germline CDR1 and CDR2 sequences are SGHDT and YYEEEE. This CDR3 is built from 14 residues. In nucleotides, the CDR3 is TGTGCCAGCAGCTTGCCTTCCGTTGACTATGGCTACACCTTC. This codes for CASSLPSVDYGYTF.

The V call is TRBV10-2, the J call TRBJ1-1; weak D call: TRBD1 (5 bases). In germline, CDR1 is WSHSY, CDR2 SAAADI. The V end lost 7 bases, the J end lost 0 bases, and 12 bases lay between the germline ends. The CDR3 loop spans 14 amino acids. The CDR3 nucleotides are TGCGCCAGCATTCCTGGGGCCTTGAACACTGAAGCTTTCTTT. Encoded protein: CASIPGALNTEAFF.

The DNA of the CDR3 is TGTGCCATCAGTGATCTTTATAGCAATCAGCCCCAGCATTTT. It specifies CAISDLYSNQPQHF. The chain is built from TRBV10-3 and TRBJ1-5; D remains ambiguous. The CDR3 consists of 14 residues. Germline CDR1 ENHRY, CDR2 SYGVKD. With 3 bases removed from V and 0 bases from J, the gap between germline ends came to 6 bases.

The chain recombines TRBV18 with TRBJ1-2, with no clear D. CDR3 length equals 16 residues. The germline gives CDR1 KGHSH, CDR2 LQKENI. The V end was cut by 0 bases, the J end by 5 bases, with 16 bases between. The DNA for the CDR3 is TGTGCCAGCTCACCACCGTCCCCATCTGCGATTTATGGCTACACCTTC. This encodes CASSPPSPSAIYGYTF.